These 13 T cell receptor beta chains originate from one sample sequenced in a study of regulatory and conventional T cells in RAG deficiency. The sorted conventional CD4+ T cells were CD25-low and CD127-high, with genomic DNA sequenced. Using immunoSEQ multiplex PCR, the repertoire was profiled, and TCRdb retains in-frame clones only, with some absent. The data hold approximately 1,300 clones, with about 77% observed a single time. Material: CD4+ effector T cells sorted from blood. The origin of the receptors is a human donor with RAG deficiency presenting as severe combined immunodeficiency.

This chain connects TRBV28 to TRBJ2-5; D is ambiguous. V was pared by 3 bases and J by 3 bases, with 5 bases between. The CDR3 runs to 12 residues. The germline gives CDR1 MDHEN, CDR2 SYDVKM. The CDR3, as DNA: TGTGCCAGCAGTTTCGGAGAAGAGACCCAGTACTTC. Translating it yields CASSFGEETQYF. The full variable domain, in which reference TRBV28 and TRBJ2-5 provide the parts outside the CDR3, is DVKVTQSSRYLVKRTGEKVFLECVQDMDHENMFWYRQDPGLGLRLIYFSYDVKMKEKGDIPEGYSVSREKKERFSLILESASTNQTSMYLCASSFGEETQYFGPGTRLLVL.

V usage is TRBV27 and J usage is TRBJ2-1, with TRBD2 identical over 7 bases. V lost 3 bases, J lost 2 bases, and 4 bases stayed unmatched. Germline CDR1 and CDR2: MNHEY and SMNVEV (reference sequence). The length of the CDR3 is 15 residues. The CDR3 region is CASSLGLWPYNEQFF. As DNA, the CDR3 is TGTGCCAGCAGTTTGGGACTATGGCCCTACAATGAGCAGTTCTTC.

The V and J genes are TRBV5-4 and TRBJ1-2, with TRBD1 matching 10 bases. There are 15 residues in the CDR3. Trimming cost V 6 bases and J 8 bases; bases outside gene matches: 13. Germline V gene data show CDR1 as SGHNT and CDR2 as YYREEE (reference sequence). The CDR3 bases are TGTGCCAGCACTGTATTCGGGACAGGGGCGAGGGGCTACACCTTC. The encoded protein is CASTVFGTGARGYTF.

This clone was counted once. J is TRBJ2-6 and V is TRBV10-3, with TRBD2 as a possible D gene (5 bases). The CDR3 sequence is 14 residues long. Trimming stripped 4 bases from V and 2 bases from J, with 6 bases between. Germline V gene sequence: CDR1 ENHRY, CDR2 SYGVKD. The CDR3, as DNA: TGTGCCATCAGTGCCGGGACTGGGGCCAACGTCCTGACTTTC. Its translation is CAISAGTGANVLTF.

The rearrangement joins TRBV7-3 to TRBJ1-4; D gene ambiguous. The CDR3 extends over 15 amino acids. V was cut by 2 bases and J by 0 bases, with 7 bases left in between. Germline CDR1 is SGHTA and CDR2 is FQGTGA. DNA for the CDR3: TGTGCCAGCAGCTTAGGAACAGCAACTAATGAAAAACTGTTTTTT. As protein: CASSLGTATNEKLFF.

This clone was picked up one time. The chain has TRBV6-1 and TRBJ2-7; a possible D gene is TRBD1 (5 bases). This CDR3 region has 14 residues. Germline CDR1 MNHNS, CDR2 SASEGT. V lost 2 bases, J lost 3 bases, and 11 bases lay in between. In nucleotides, the CDR3 is TGTGCCAGCAGTGAACAAGGGGCGATCTACGAGCAGTACTTC. The encoded protein is CASSEQGAIYEQYF.

The chain carries TRBV7-9 and TRBJ2-7; possibly TRBD1 for D (5 bases). This CDR3 region has 14 residues. The V end was cut by 4 bases, the J end by 2 bases, with 12 bases between. Germline-derived CDR1 and CDR2 are SEHNR and FQNEAQ (reference sequence). Written as DNA, the CDR3 is TGTGCCAGCAGCTCACGGACGGACACCTACGAGCAGTACTTC. Residues: CASSSRTDTYEQYF.

There are a few counts of this clone. The chain links TRBV29-1 to TRBJ1-5; D unresolved. Looked up from germline, CDR1 is SQVTM and CDR2 is ANQGSEA. The CDR3 is 11 amino acids. Trimming took off 4 bases at V and 3 bases at J, with 4 bases between the two ends. CDR3 bases: TGCAGCGTTGGGCCCAATCAGCCCCAGCATTTT. It is translated as CSVGPNQPQHF.

CDR3 nucleotides: TGTGCCAGCAGCGTAGGAAGCGGGGGATGGAATGAGCAGTTCTTC. Its translation: CASSVGSGGWNEQFF. This chain links TRBV9 with TRBJ2-1; 8 bases match TRBD2. Germline CDR1 is SGDLS and CDR2 is YYNGEE. V was pared by 0 bases and J by 7 bases, with 6 bases of the junction left unmatched. The CDR3 runs 15 residues.

The J gene is TRBJ2-5, the V gene TRBV2; TRBD1 agrees at 10 bases. In germline, CDR1 is SNHLY, CDR2 FYNNEI. The junction had 5 bases not matched to a gene; V was cut back by 6 bases and J by 1 base. The CDR3 totals 15 residues. Here the CDR3 DNA reads TGTGCCAGCAGCTGGACAGGGGGGGGCCAAGAGACCCAGTACTTC. Protein sequence: CASSWTGGGQETQYF.

Here the CDR3 DNA reads TGTGCCAGCAGCGGAGGAACGGGGGCTACAACTAATGAAAAACTGTTTTTT. It yields the protein CASSGGTGATTNEKLFF. This chain joins TRBV9 and TRBJ1-4; tentative D call: TRBD1 (6 bases). The CDR3 covers 17 residues. V shed 3 bases and J shed 0 bases, with 15 bases lying between them. CDR1 SGDLS and CDR2 YYNGEE come from the germline V gene.

The CDR3 DNA follows: TGCGCCAGCAGCCCCCGGACTAGCGGGGAGGGGACCCAGTACTTC. Protein product: CASSPRTSGEGTQYF. The chain has TRBV5-1 and TRBJ2-5; TRBD2 matches at 12 bases. With V trimmed by 4 bases and J by 7 bases, 8 bases remained unmatched. CDR1 and CDR2 (germline): SGHRS, YFSETQ. This CDR3 has 15 amino acids.

The chain carries TRBV4-1 and TRBJ1-1; 9 positions agree with TRBD1. Germline trimming cut 3 bases from V and 6 bases from J; bases unmatched to any gene: 8. Germline CDR1 MGHRA, CDR2 YSYEKL. This CDR3 comprises 15 residues. This CDR3 is CASSQGLGQGPEAFF. The DNA of the CDR3 is TGCGCCAGCAGCCAGGGTTTGGGACAGGGCCCTGAAGCTTTCTTT.